This section outlines one T cell receptor beta chain sequence together with its context. The method was immunoSEQ multiplex PCR; TCRdb's version includes in-frame clones alone and lacks a portion of them. The sample records some 260,000 clones, 60% to 75% being singletons. This specimen belongs to a study of blood T cell repertoires in COVID-19. Study details: Acute and convalescent COVID-19 specimens originated in the United States, Italy and Spain. PBMCs, B-cell-depleted T cells, or T cells provided the cDNA or gDNA that made up the material.

The germline CDR1 and CDR2 sequences are SGHDN and FVKESK. The CDR3 covers 14 residues. The germline V and J ends were trimmed by 4 bases and 4 bases, with 13 bases remaining between them. V and J are TRBV14 and TRBJ1-2, with D possibly matching TRBD1 (6 bases). The sequenced sample consisted of peripheral blood. The receptor comes from a woman at least 80 years old with acute or convalescent COVID-19. CDR3 DNA sequence: TGTGCCAGCAGCCTCAGGGGAGGGAGCTATGGCTACACCTTC. Its translation is CASSLRGGSYGYTF.